The source of this TCR beta chain is a study of cytotoxic CD8 clonotypes in ibrutinib-treated CLL. Turning to the study itself: Mean yields were around 240,000 productive templates and about 97,000 productive rearrangements per sample.

This CDR3 comprises 12 residues. The V gene lost 7 bases and the J gene lost 7 bases, with 14 bases spanning the gap. The germline V gene has CDR1 ENHRY and CDR2 SYGVKD. About this clone itself: The antigen remains unidentified.

Study results and limitations: Patients showed higher baseline clonality than age-matched healthy donors, and it tracked circulating CD8+ T-cell counts. Clonality increased at ibrutinib response and stayed stable in sustained remission. At progression, however, it fell back toward baseline.

Clones were read by immunoSEQ multiplex PCR, and TCRdb kept only the in-frame ones, dropping some. The sample shows a few hundred thousand clones, less than 75% of them seen only once. The chain is built from TRBV10-3 and TRBJ2-7; possibly TRBD2 for D (6 bases). The specimen was PBMCs, collected after 24 months of ibrutinib treatment. The TCR comes from a human donor with chronic lymphocytic leukemia. CDR3 loop: CAITGGTGEQYF. The DNA for the CDR3 is TGTGCCATCACCGGCGGGACGGGAGAGCAGTACTTC.